Following are 3 T cell receptor beta chains from one sample sequenced in a study of blood T cell repertoires in COVID-19. Produced via immunoSEQ multiplex PCR; TCRdb's table is partial and in-frame only. The sample gives some 120,000 clones, around 87% of which show up once; more than 3.5% is in the top ten. The sample taken for sequencing was peripheral blood. Every receptor here comes from a woman aged 55-69 years with acute or convalescent COVID-19.

This sequence joins TRBV7-9 and TRBJ1-4, with D perhaps TRBD1 (5 bases). This CDR3 comprises 15 residues. V was clipped by 3 bases and J by 3 bases, with 11 bases between them. Per germline, CDR1 SEHNR and CDR2 FQNEAQ (reference sequence). CDR3 loop: CASSLGSGANEKLFF. CDR3 coding DNA: TGTGCCAGCAGCTTGGGTTCGGGGGCTAATGAAAAACTGTTTTTT.

V is TRBV18 and J is TRBJ1-4; a weak D match, TRBD1 (6 bases). The germline V gene encodes CDR1 KGHSH and CDR2 LQKENI. CDR3 length equals 16 residues. V lost 5 bases to trimming and J lost 3 bases, with 16 bases between them. Written as DNA, the CDR3 is TGTGCCAGCTCAACCAACAGGGCTGGGTCTAATGAAAAACTGTTTTTT. It specifies CASSTNRAGSNEKLFF.

This clone was detected only once. This chain connects TRBV9 to TRBJ2-5; D not certain. With 2 bases removed from V and 5 bases from J, the gap between germline ends came to 22 bases. This CDR3 is built from 17 residues. Germline-derived CDR1 and CDR2 are SGDLS and YYNGEE. For the CDR3, the DNA is TGTGCCAGCAGCGTTTATAGGTCGGCGCCTCTGGAGGAGACCCAGTACTTC. Protein: CASSVYRSAPLEETQYF.